The subject of this entry is one TCR beta chain. The length of the CDR3 is 12 residues. Germline lookup yields CDR1 SGDLS and CDR2 YYNGEE. V was shortened by 4 bases and J by 8 bases, with 9 bases between the two germline ends. The sample originates from a study of identical twins. Using its own MiXCR run on the 5' RACE reads, TCRdb lists one record per CDR3 protein. The sample has 500,000 to 600,000 distinct CDR3 sequences, less than 25% seen once; the top ten hold around 0.91%. These data are also associated with another study on T cells expressing NK-cell markers.

V usage is TRBV9 and J usage is TRBJ2-2; D uncertain. This sequence was found in a woman aged 18-30 years in good health. The sample consisted of CD4+ T cells sorted from blood. The DNA for the CDR3 is TGTGCCAGCAGCCCACCTCGGGGGGAGCTGTTTTTT. It specifies CASSPPRGELFF.